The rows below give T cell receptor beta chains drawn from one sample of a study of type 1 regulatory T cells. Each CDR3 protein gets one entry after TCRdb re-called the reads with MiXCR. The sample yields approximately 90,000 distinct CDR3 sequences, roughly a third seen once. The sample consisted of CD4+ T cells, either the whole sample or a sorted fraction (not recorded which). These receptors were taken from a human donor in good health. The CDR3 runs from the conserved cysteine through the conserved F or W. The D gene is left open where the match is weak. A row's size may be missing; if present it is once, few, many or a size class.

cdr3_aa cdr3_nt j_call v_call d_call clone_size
CASTRSHDTGELFF TGTGCCAGTACTCGGAGTCATGACACCGGGGAGCTGTTTTTT TRBJ2-2 TRBV19 . .
CSASHGDRGFTDTQYF TGCAGTGCTAGCCACGGGGACAGGGGATTCACAGATACGCAGTATTTT TRBJ2-3 TRBV20-1 TRBD1 few
CASSSTRQSPNEQFF TGTGCCAGCAGCTCGACTCGACAATCCCCCAATGAGCAGTTCTTC TRBJ2-1 TRBV11-1 . .
CSASAANGETQYF TGCAGTGCTAGTGCGGCCAACGGGGAGACCCAGTACTTC TRBJ2-5 TRBV20-1 . few
CSASYKGYNEQFF TGCAGTGCTAGTTATAAGGGGTACAATGAGCAGTTCTTC TRBJ2-1 TRBV20-1 . few
CASSQAPPGWPFF TGTGCCAGCAGCCAAGCCCCACCGGGTTGGCCTTTCTTT TRBJ1-1 TRBV3-1 . few
CSARVGILAGISNQPQHF TGCAGTGCTAGAGTAGGGATCCTGGCAGGCATTAGCAATCAGCCCCAGCATTTT TRBJ1-5 TRBV20-1 . .
CASSEGTSGYNEQFF TGTGCCAGCAGTGAAGGGACTAGCGGATACAATGAGCAGTTCTTC TRBJ2-1 TRBV2 TRBD2 few
CASSLATSGRVPDTQYF TGTGCCAGCAGCTTAGCTACTAGCGGGAGGGTCCCAGATACGCAGTATTTT TRBJ2-3 TRBV7-2 TRBD2 .
CASSPDLKANTGELFF TGTGCCAGCTCACCCGATCTCAAGGCGAACACCGGGGAGCTGTTTTTT TRBJ2-2 TRBV18 . .
CASSVGTQGDEQFF TGTGCCAGCAGCGTGGGGACTCAGGGGGATGAGCAGTTCTTC TRBJ2-1 TRBV9 . few
CASSYTTSTEAFF TGTGCCAGCAGTTACACGACGTCAACTGAAGCTTTCTTT TRBJ1-1 TRBV6-5 . .
CAITAAGPAEEQFF TGTGCCATCACGGCAGCGGGTCCAGCCGAAGAGCAGTTCTTC TRBJ2-1 TRBV10-3 . .
CASSSRQGPAGELFF TGTGCCAGCAGCTCCAGACAGGGTCCCGCCGGGGAGCTGTTTTTT TRBJ2-2 TRBV7-8 TRBD1 .
CASSHLGPGIDSNQPQHF TGTGCCAGCAGCCACCTGGGGCCGGGGATCGATAGCAATCAGCCCCAGCATTTT TRBJ1-5 TRBV7-9 . few
CSARPDRGGFFEAFF TGCAGTGCTAGACCGGACAGGGGAGGTTTTTTTGAAGCTTTCTTT TRBJ1-1 TRBV20-1 TRBD1 .
CASSPGTEIWETQYF TGTGCCAGCAGCCCCGGGACAGAGATTTGGGAGACCCAGTACTTC TRBJ2-5 TRBV7-2 TRBD1 .
CASSIEQRNEQFF TGTGCCAGTAGTATAGAACAGCGCAATGAGCAGTTCTTC TRBJ2-1 TRBV19 . once
CASSLTSANTGELFF TGTGCCAGCTCACTAACTAGCGCCAACACCGGGGAGCTGTTTTTT TRBJ2-2 TRBV18 TRBD2 few
CATSDAQAGVRETQYF TGTGCCACCAGTGATGCGCAGGCTGGGGTTCGGGAGACCCAGTACTTC TRBJ2-5 TRBV24-1 . .
CASSSGINTGELFF TGTGCCAGCAGCTCGGGAATTAACACCGGGGAGCTGTTTTTT TRBJ2-2 TRBV2 . .
CSVTDRGYGYTF TGCAGCGTCACGGACAGGGGCTATGGCTACACCTTC TRBJ1-2 TRBV29-1 TRBD1 .
CASRKTSGRPSTDTQYF TGTGCCAGCAGGAAGACTAGCGGGAGGCCTAGCACAGATACGCAGTATTTT TRBJ2-3 TRBV27 TRBD2 .
CSAGGSGNEQFF TGCAGTGCCGGGGGTAGCGGGAATGAGCAGTTCTTC TRBJ2-1 TRBV20-1 TRBD2 few
CASSPSGKSEQFF TGTGCCAGCAGCCCTTCCGGGAAAAGTGAGCAGTTCTTC TRBJ2-1 TRBV14 . .
CASSLALGSGANVLTF TGCGCCAGCAGCCTGGCACTGGGCTCTGGGGCCAACGTCCTGACTTTC TRBJ2-6 TRBV5-1 . .
CASSLQGAIQNTEAFF TGTGCCAGCAGCCTACAGGGGGCTATTCAGAACACTGAAGCTTTCTTT TRBJ1-1 TRBV7-2 TRBD1 .
CAGQGRDEKLFF TGTGCCGGACAGGGTCGGGACGAAAAACTGTTTTTT TRBJ1-4 TRBV30 TRBD1 .
CASSTLGRDSGNTIYF TGCGCCAGCAGCACCTTGGGCAGAGACTCTGGAAACACCATATATTTT TRBJ1-3 TRBV5-1 . few
CAGSLGGAIGETQYF TGTGCCGGCAGCTTAGGGGGGGCCATTGGGGAGACCCAGTACTTC TRBJ2-5 TRBV7-2 . .
CASSSQASDTQYF TGTGCCAGCAGCTCACAGGCGTCAGATACGCAGTATTTT TRBJ2-3 TRBV7-3 . .
CSVGQGGFYEQYF TGCAGCGTGGGACAGGGGGGTTTCTACGAGCAGTACTTC TRBJ2-7 TRBV29-1 TRBD1 once
CSAPSRWADGETQYF TGCAGTGCGCCCTCCCGGTGGGCCGACGGGGAGACCCAGTACTTC TRBJ2-5 TRBV20-1 . few
CASSLGQGLHEQFF TGTGCCAGCAGCTTGGGACAGGGGTTGCATGAGCAGTTCTTC TRBJ2-1 TRBV7-2 TRBD1 .
CASSLDGAATNEKLFF TGTGCCAGCAGCCTAGATGGGGCTGCAACTAATGAAAAACTGTTTTTT TRBJ1-4 TRBV2 . .
CASHTGDLNIQYF TGTGCCAGCCATACAGGGGATCTGAACATTCAGTACTTC TRBJ2-4 TRBV28 TRBD1 .
CASSWYPGGNQPQHF TGTGCCAGCAGCTGGTACCCGGGAGGCAATCAGCCCCAGCATTTT TRBJ1-5 TRBV7-2 . .
CASSLVDRVGTEAFF TGCGCCAGCAGCTTGGTGGACAGGGTGGGCACTGAAGCTTTCTTT TRBJ1-1 TRBV5-1 TRBD1 .
CASSRQGNRYEQYF TGTGCCAGCAGCCGACAGGGTAATCGATACGAGCAGTACTTC TRBJ2-7 TRBV25-1 TRBD1 .
CSATVPRLETQYF TGCAGTGCAACGGTACCCCGGCTCGAGACCCAGTACTTC TRBJ2-5 TRBV20-1 . .
CSATASSGNTIYF TGCAGTGCTACCGCGAGCTCTGGAAACACCATATATTTT TRBJ1-3 TRBV20-1 . few
CASSQVFLSSYEQYF TGCGCCAGCAGCCAAGTTTTCTTAAGCTCCTACGAGCAGTACTTC TRBJ2-7 TRBV4-1 . .
CASSRFRFASGQVSYEQYF TGTGCCAGCAGCAGATTTCGTTTCGCTTCGGGACAGGTCTCCTACGAGCAGTACTTC TRBJ2-7 TRBV7-8 TRBD1 .
CASSIDLGTGQETQYF TGTGCCAGTAGTATAGATCTCGGGACAGGACAAGAGACCCAGTACTTC TRBJ2-5 TRBV19 TRBD1 .
CSVEEMLGHDYTF TGCAGCGTTGAAGAAATGTTGGGGCATGACTACACCTTC TRBJ1-2 TRBV29-1 . few
CSVEGRIGENYNEQFF TGCAGCGTTGAAGGTCGTATAGGGGAAAACTACAATGAGCAGTTCTTC TRBJ2-1 TRBV29-1 . few
CASSLPGTSGRLEQFF TGTGCCAGCTCACTTCCCGGGACTAGCGGGAGGCTTGAGCAGTTCTTC TRBJ2-1 TRBV18 TRBD2 few
CASSQDTDSSNTGELFF TGCGCCAGCAGCCAAGATACGGACAGCTCGAACACCGGGGAGCTGTTTTTT TRBJ2-2 TRBV4-1 . .